The 9 T cell receptor beta chains given below trace back to one sample, sequenced in a study of CD8 T cells in ankylosing spondylitis. TCRdb analysed the 5' RACE reads with MiXCR anew, one entry per CDR3 protein. The sample has about 340,000 distinct CDR3 sequences; more than 20% are singletons. The sequencing sample was made of blood, either unsorted or a sorted T cell fraction (not recorded which). The receptor source for this set is a male donor with ankylosing spondylitis or in good health (not recorded which).

The sample holds a few counts of this clonotype. This chain joins TRBV7-3 and TRBJ2-3; 10 bases are a match to TRBD2. V shed 6 bases, J shed 4 bases, and the junction held 4 bases outside the gene matches. Germline CDR1 and CDR2: SGHTA and FQGTGA. The CDR3 has 14 amino acids. CDR3 loop: CASRASGGADTQYF. In DNA, the CDR3 is TGTGCCAGCAGGGCCAGCGGGGGGGCAGATACGCAGTATTTT.

The rearrangement uses TRBV7-9 and TRBJ1-6; the D gene is possibly TRBD1 (5 bases). This CDR3 has 14 amino acids. CDR1 and CDR2 (germline): SEHNR, FQNEAQ (reference sequence). Trimming took off 1 base at V and 4 bases at J, with 5 bases between the two ends. The CDR3 sequence: CASSLGGYNSPLHF. DNA for the CDR3: TGTGCCAGCAGCTTAGGGGGGTATAATTCACCCCTCCACTTT.

The CDR3 reads CASSSTTGGSNYGYTF. In DNA form, the CDR3 reads TGTGCCAGCAGTTCCACGACAGGGGGCTCTAACTATGGCTACACCTTC. The J gene is TRBJ1-2, the V gene TRBV7-9; TRBD1 agrees at 10 bases. Germline V gene data show CDR1 as SEHNR and CDR2 as FQNEAQ (reference sequence). The CDR3 has 16 residues. V lost 6 bases, J lost 0 bases, and 7 bases stayed unmatched.

This clonotype showed up just a few times. The chain employs TRBV29-1 and TRBJ2-3; D remains unclear. The germline gives CDR1 SQVTM, CDR2 ANQGSEA. V was cut by 3 bases and J by 0 bases, with 4 bases left in between. The CDR3 spans 12 residues. The CDR3 coding sequence is TGCAGCGTTGATACAAGCACAGATACGCAGTATTTT. It encodes CSVDTSTDTQYF.

There are a few counts of this clonotype. This rearrangement joins TRBV12-3 or TRBV12-4 to TRBJ1-4, with unresolved D. Trimming took 5 bases from V and 10 from J, leaving 20 bases between them. The CDR3 is made up of 15 amino acids. The CDR3: CASSPAPGGEGKLFF. The DNA for the CDR3 is TGTGCCAGCAGTCCAGCCCCCGGCGGAGAAGGAAAACTGTTTTTT.

This clonotype has a handful of counts. The CDR3 here is CSVLWQGGLSGANVLTF. CDR3 nucleotides: TGCAGCGTCCTATGGCAGGGGGGGCTCTCTGGGGCCAACGTCCTGACTTTC. This chain links TRBV29-1 with TRBJ2-6; D possibly uses TRBD1 or TRBD2 (7 bases each). There are 17 residues in the CDR3. V lost 6 bases and J 0 bases, leaving 18 bases between the germline ends. The germline gives CDR1 SQVTM, CDR2 ANQGSEA.

This clonotype has at least ten counts. The J gene is TRBJ2-3, the V gene TRBV5-1; possible D gene TRBD1, 6 bases. CDR1 SGHRS and CDR2 YFSETQ come from the germline V gene. V lost 3 bases and J lost 0, with 11 bases in between. The CDR3 runs to 15 residues. The CDR3 DNA reads as TGCGCCAGCAGCTCCCCAGGGGAAAGCACAGATACGCAGTATTTT. Protein sequence: CASSSPGESTDTQYF.

This clonotype appeared a few times. The chain couples TRBV2 to TRBJ2-1; possibly TRBD1 or TRBD2 for D (6 bases each). CDR1 and CDR2 (germline): SNHLY, FYNNEI. The CDR3 runs to 16 residues. Trimming took off 4 bases at V and 6 bases at J, with 19 bases between the two ends. In DNA form, the CDR3 reads TGTGCCAGCAGTGGGGGGGCCGTGGGACGAATCAATGAGCAGTTCTTC. Protein: CASSGGAVGRINEQFF.

This clonotype was counted a few times. This rearrangement joins TRBV9 to TRBJ2-7; 9 bases fit TRBD2. Germline CDR1 is SGDLS and CDR2 is YYNGEE. With V trimmed by 0 bases and J by 2 bases, 9 bases remained unmatched. This CDR3 spans 17 amino acids. CDR3 residues: CASSVGSGGTPPYEQYF. The DNA of the CDR3 is TGTGCCAGCAGCGTAGGAAGCGGGGGGACACCCCCCTACGAGCAGTACTTC. Filled out from reference TRBV9 and TRBJ2-7, the complete variable domain reads DSGVTQTPKHLITATGQRVTLRCSPRSGDLSVYWYQQSLDQGLQFLIQYYNGEERAKGNILERFSAQQFPDLHSELNLSSLELGDSALYFCASSVGSGGTPPYEQYFGPGTRLTVT.